The 27 T cell receptor beta chains below were found in one sample sequenced in a study of blood T cell repertoires in COVID-19. Clones were read by immunoSEQ multiplex PCR, and TCRdb kept only the in-frame ones, dropping some. The data contain about 150,000 clones, more than 80% of them singletons. Sequencing was performed on peripheral blood. These receptors came from a man in his fifties or sixties with acute or convalescent COVID-19.

This chain links TRBV10-1 with TRBJ1-1; D not resolved. V was trimmed by 7 bases and J by 0 bases, leaving 9 bases between them. Germline V gene sequence: CDR1 WNHNN, CDR2 SYGVQD (reference sequence). This CDR3 is built from 13 residues. The CDR3 bases are TGCGCCAGCACCCGGGATTTGAACACTGAAGCTTTCTTT. Protein: CASTRDLNTEAFF.

The chain links TRBV7-6 to TRBJ2-1, with D perhaps matching TRBD1 (6 bases). Germline CDR1 and CDR2: SGHVS and FNYEAQ. CDR3 length: 15 amino acids. V dropped 3 bases and J dropped 4 bases, with 13 bases sitting between them. Here the CDR3 DNA reads TGTGCCAGCAGCTTCACCCAGGGGCATTACAATGAGCAGTTCTTC. This codes for CASSFTQGHYNEQFF. The whole variable domain, filled in from reference TRBV7-6 and TRBJ2-1, reads GAGVSQSPRYKVTKRGQDVALRCDPISGHVSLYWYRQALGQGPEFLTYFNYEAQQDKSGLPNDRFSAERPEGSISTLTIQRTEQRDSAMYRCASSFTQGHYNEQFFGPGTRLTVL.

V and J are TRBV5-1 and TRBJ1-6; the D gene is possibly TRBD1 (6 bases). From germline, CDR1 is SGHRS and CDR2 YFSETQ. The V and J ends lost 4 bases and 7 bases respectively, with 18 bases between them. This CDR3 is built from 16 residues. CDR3 DNA: TGCGCCAGCAGCGCCGATGTACAGGGAGGGAATTCACCCCTCCACTTT. Translated, it gives CASSADVQGGNSPLHF.

The J gene is TRBJ1-1, the V gene TRBV7-2; TRBD1 agrees at 7 bases. CDR3 length: 15 residues. V dropped 1 base and J dropped 3; count of bases not matched to a gene: 5. Germline lookup yields CDR1 SGHTA and CDR2 FQGNSA. For the CDR3, the DNA is TGTGCCAGCAGCTTAGAACAGGGGCGATACACTGAAGCTTTCTTT. This codes for CASSLEQGRYTEAFF.

This clone was recorded at least ten times. The chain recombines TRBV4-3 with TRBJ1-6, with a tentative D call TRBD1 (5 bases). The germline gives CDR1 LGHNA, CDR2 YSLEER. This CDR3 comprises 19 residues. Between the trimmed V and J ends, which lost 1 base and 4 bases, there was a span of 20 bases. As DNA, the CDR3 is TGCGCCAGCAGCCAAGCTTCTCTACAGTCAAAGGGGTATAATTCACCCCTCCACTTT. Translated: CASSQASLQSKGYNSPLHF.

This clone was observed a handful of times. V usage is TRBV5-4 and J usage is TRBJ2-1; D is perhaps TRBD1 (6 bases). This CDR3 region has 15 residues. CDR1 is SGHNT and CDR2 is YYREEE in the germline V gene (reference sequence). V lost 3 bases, J lost 3 bases, and 13 bases lay in between. The CDR3 DNA is TGTGCCAGCAGCTCAGGGGTTGACCTCTACAATGAGCAGTTCTTC. This translates into CASSSGVDLYNEQFF.

A few counts support this clone. The CDR3 is CASSQGTAYGYTF. In DNA, the CDR3 is TGTGCCAGCAGCCAGGGGACAGCCTATGGCTACACCTTC. This chain links TRBV14 with TRBJ1-2, with 7 bases fitting TRBD1. Germline CDR1 SGHDN, CDR2 FVKESK. J was trimmed by 4 bases and V by 3 bases; bases with no gene match: 2. The CDR3 totals 13 residues.

Only one count was recorded for this clone. The V gene is TRBV28, the J gene TRBJ1-1; 9 bases are shared with TRBD1. From germline, CDR1 is MDHEN and CDR2 SYDVKM. The CDR3 consists of 13 residues. V lost 8 bases, J lost 3 bases, and 4 bases stayed unmatched. The DNA of the CDR3 is TGTGCCAGCGGACAGGGGATCGACACTGAAGCTTTCTTT. It encodes CASGQGIDTEAFF.

CDR3 nucleotides: TGTGCCAGCAGCTTACAGGGGTCGACTCGGAATTCACCCCTCCACTTT. This encodes CASSLQGSTRNSPLHF. The chain employs TRBV7-2 and TRBJ1-6; a possible D gene is TRBD1 (6 bases). The CDR3 has 16 amino acids. V was trimmed by 2 bases and J by 7 bases, leaving 15 bases between them. Germline loops: CDR1 SGHTA, CDR2 FQGNSA.

The rearrangement links TRBV5-5 to TRBJ2-5; D might be TRBD1 (6 bases). Between the trimmed V and J ends, which lost 4 bases and 9 bases, there was a span of 19 bases. The CDR3 covers 14 residues. The germline V gene encodes CDR1 SGHKS and CDR2 YYEKEE (reference sequence). The CDR3 region has the DNA TGTGCCAGCAGCCACGGGACACAGAGGGCGGCCCAGTACTTC. As protein: CASSHGTQRAAQYF. The variable domain in full, with the rest retrieved from reference TRBV5-5 and TRBJ2-5, is DAGVTQSPTHLIKTRGQQVTLRCSPISGHKSVSWYQQVLGQGPQFIFQYYEKEERGRGNFPDRFSARQFPNYSSELNVNALLLGDSALYLCASSHGTQRAAQYFGPGTRLLVL.

This clone came up once. The rearrangement uses TRBV9 and TRBJ2-5; TRBD1 agrees at 11 bases. Germline trimming cut 3 bases from V and 5 bases from J; bases unmatched to any gene: 9. Germline V lookup: CDR1 SGDLS, CDR2 YYNGEE. The CDR3 has 16 amino acids. The CDR3 spells CASSASRDRGTETQYF. CDR3 DNA sequence: TGTGCCAGCAGCGCCTCCCGGGACAGGGGGACGGAGACCCAGTACTTC.

V is TRBV5-6 and J is TRBJ2-3, with 7 nucleotides matching TRBD1. The germline gives CDR1 SGHDT, CDR2 YYEEEE. V shed 5 bases, J shed 1 base, and the junction held 7 bases outside the gene matches. The CDR3 contains 15 residues. The CDR3 loop reads CASSRRGLGTDTQYF. For the CDR3, the DNA is TGTGCCAGCAGTCGTAGGGGGCTGGGCACAGATACGCAGTATTTT.

This clone has more than one count but fewer than ten. This sequence joins TRBV4-1 and TRBJ1-5, with D maybe TRBD1 (5 bases). This CDR3 has 15 residues. Germline V gives CDR1 MGHRA, CDR2 YSYEKL. V lost 0 bases and J 4 bases, leaving 10 bases between the germline ends. In nucleotides, the CDR3 is TGCGCCAGCAGCCAAGATCCCAGGGAAAATCAGCCCCAGCATTTT. Encoded protein: CASSQDPRENQPQHF.

The chain couples TRBV2 to TRBJ2-7; D might be TRBD1 (6 bases). Trimming took 4 bases from V and 4 from J, leaving 14 bases between them. The CDR3 is 14 residues long. Germline CDR1 reads SNHLY; CDR2 reads FYNNEI. CDR3 amino acids: CASSASGTSYEQYF. The CDR3 DNA is TGTGCCAGCAGTGCCTCCGGGACATCTTACGAGCAGTACTTC. The complete variable domain, with remaining parts taken from reference TRBV2 and TRBJ2-7, reads EPEVTQTPSHQVTQMGQEVILRCVPISNHLYFYWYRQILGQKVEFLVSFYNNEISEKSEIFDDQFSVERPDGSNFTLKIRSTKLEDSAMYFCASSASGTSYEQYFGPGTRLTVT.

CDR3 protein: CASSIPTDRPRGYTF. In DNA form, the CDR3 reads TGTGCCAGTAGTATCCCTACAGACAGGCCCAGGGGCTACACCTTC. V is TRBV19 and J is TRBJ1-2; D perhaps matches TRBD1 (6 bases). CDR3 length equals 15 residues. Germline CDR1 and CDR2: LNHDA and SQIVND (reference sequence). The germline V and J ends were trimmed by 3 bases and 8 bases, with 19 bases remaining between them.

The chain has TRBV7-7 and TRBJ2-5; TRBD1 aligns across 7 bases. This CDR3 comprises 14 residues. CDR1 and CDR2 (germline): SSHAT, FNYEAQ (reference sequence). With 5 bases clipped from V and 3 bases from J, the junction kept 6 bases outside the gene matches. CDR3: CASSPGQPKETQYF. The CDR3 DNA sequence: TGTGCCAGCAGCCCGGGACAGCCTAAAGAGACCCAGTACTTC. Full variable domain (remainder filled in from reference TRBV7-7 and TRBJ2-5): GAGVSQSPRYKVTKRGQDVTLRCDPISSHATLYWYQQALGQGPEFLTYFNYEAQPDKSGLPSDRFSAERPEGSISTLTIQRTEQRDSAMYRCASSPGQPKETQYFGPGTRLLVL.

This rearrangement joins TRBV29-1 to TRBJ1-2; 11 nucleotides agree with TRBD1. V trimming: 8 bases; J trimming: 7 bases; junction bases outside the gene matches: 12. The germline V gene encodes CDR1 SQVTM and CDR2 ANQGSEA. The CDR3 consists of 14 residues. The CDR3 DNA follows: TGCAGCACTGCCCGGACAGGGGGCGTTTCTGGCTACACCTTC. The encoded protein is CSTARTGGVSGYTF.

This sequence joins TRBV19 and TRBJ2-7; D is uncertain. V was cut by 0 bases and J by 3 bases, with 12 bases left in between. The germline V gene has CDR1 LNHDA and CDR2 SQIVND (reference sequence). The CDR3 is made up of 15 amino acids. CDR3 sequence: CASSIDSSLNYEQYF. The DNA for the CDR3 is TGTGCCAGTAGTATAGATTCCAGTCTCAACTACGAGCAGTACTTC.

The chain is built from TRBV30 and TRBJ1-5; D possibly corresponds to TRBD1 (6 bases). Germline V gene lookup returns CDR1 GTSNPN and CDR2 SVGIG (reference sequence). The CDR3 length is 15 residues. The ends were cut back, 2 bases at V and 0 bases at J, with 11 bases in the middle. The CDR3 reads CAWSRDTYSNQPQHF. The CDR3 DNA reads TGTGCCTGGAGTAGGGACACATATAGCAATCAGCCCCAGCATTTT.

The J gene is TRBJ1-2, the V gene TRBV7-2; 7 nucleotides match TRBD1. Germline-derived CDR1 and CDR2 are SGHTA and FQGNSA. J was trimmed by 2 bases and V by 6 bases; bases with no gene match: 3. The CDR3 is made up of 13 amino acids. CDR3 sequence (DNA): TGTGCCAGCAGTTTACAGGGGAACTATGGCTACACCTTC. This codes for CASSLQGNYGYTF.

This clone has a single count. The V and J genes are TRBV19 and TRBJ1-5; tentatively, D is TRBD1 (5 bases). The CDR3 spans 15 residues. Germline V CDR1 and CDR2: LNHDA, SQIVND (reference sequence). V lost 7 bases and J 2 bases, leaving 15 bases between the germline ends. The CDR3 loop reads CASTSGDYGNQPQHF. The CDR3 nucleotides are TGTGCCAGTACCTCGGGGGATTACGGCAATCAGCCCCAGCATTTT.

The rearrangement uses TRBV5-1 and TRBJ2-7, with 9 bases identical to TRBD1. In germline, CDR1 is SGHRS, CDR2 YFSETQ. Trimming took 5 bases from V and 3 from J; bases not matched to a gene: 6. CDR3 length: 14 residues. CDR3 bases: TGCGCCAGCAGTTGGGGGACAGGGAACTACGAGCAGTACTTC. It translates to CASSWGTGNYEQYF.

The rearrangement links TRBV15 to TRBJ2-3; 8 bases line up with TRBD1. Germline CDR1 and CDR2: LNHNV and YYDKDF (reference sequence). V dropped 3 bases and J dropped 3; count of bases not matched to a gene: 11. The CDR3 length is 17 residues. This CDR3 reads CATSSALTRGPTDTQYF. The CDR3 DNA reads TGTGCCACCAGCAGCGCCCTGACCAGGGGGCCGACAGATACGCAGTATTTT.

Note on this clone: The same CDR3 also results from other DNA sequences found in this sample. V is TRBV4-3 and J is TRBJ1-4, with D maybe TRBD1 (6 bases). The CDR3 is 17 amino acids. Per germline, CDR1 LGHNA and CDR2 YSLEER. The ends were cut back, 0 bases at V and 0 bases at J, with 11 bases in the middle. CDR3 amino acids: CASSQDRGLATNEKLFF. The CDR3 bases are TGCGCCAGCAGCCAAGACAGGGGTCTTGCAACTAATGAAAAACTGTTTTTT.

The genes are TRBV6-1 and TRBJ2-7; 7 bases map to TRBD1. This CDR3 is 16 amino acids long. V dropped 0 bases and J dropped 0; count of bases not matched to a gene: 5. Germline loops: CDR1 MNHNS, CDR2 SASEGT. The CDR3: CASSEAPGTASYEQYF. The CDR3 nucleotides read TGTGCCAGCAGTGAAGCCCCCGGGACAGCCTCCTACGAGCAGTACTTC.

This clone was recorded only once. The rearrangement links TRBV3-1 (or the pseudogene TRBV3-2) to TRBJ2-4; a weak D match, TRBD1 (5 bases). Trimming took 3 bases from V and 0 from J, leaving 9 bases between them. CDR3 length: 15 residues. Germline assignment: CDR1 LGHDT and CDR2 YNNKEL (reference sequence). The CDR3: CASSHRQLAKNIQYF. The CDR3 nucleotides read TGTGCCAGCAGCCACCGACAGTTAGCCAAAAACATTCAGTACTTC.

The CDR3 region is CASSPGVSGEQYF. CDR3 DNA: TGCGCCAGCAGCCCAGGGGTGTCAGGCGAGCAGTACTTC. The J gene is TRBJ2-7, the V gene TRBV5-1; weak D call: TRBD1 (6 bases). CDR3 length: 13 amino acids. CDR1 and CDR2 (germline): SGHRS, YFSETQ. V lost 4 bases to trimming and J lost 6 bases, with 14 bases between them.